The T cell receptor beta chain under discussion was sequenced for a study of blood T cell repertoires in COVID-19. Study context: From T cells, B-cell-depleted T cells, or PBMCs came the material, which was cDNA or gDNA.

Germline V lookup: CDR1 KGHSH, CDR2 LQKENI. The CDR3 has 16 residues. V shed 1 base and J shed 3 bases, with 14 bases lying between them. Profiled with immunoSEQ multiplex PCR; TCRdb holds only in-frame clones, not every one. Here the sample spans more than 300,000 clones, 85% to 90% being singletons. The sequence was collected from a woman in her late teens or twenties who had recovered from COVID-19. The sequencing sample was made of PBMCs or T cells enriched from blood (not recorded which). The V gene is TRBV18, the J gene TRBJ2-3; D is possibly TRBD1 (7 bases). The chain's CDR3 is CASSPRQGGRTDTQYF. CDR3 nucleotide sequence: TGTGCCAGCTCACCACGTCAGGGGGGACGGACAGATACGCAGTATTTT.